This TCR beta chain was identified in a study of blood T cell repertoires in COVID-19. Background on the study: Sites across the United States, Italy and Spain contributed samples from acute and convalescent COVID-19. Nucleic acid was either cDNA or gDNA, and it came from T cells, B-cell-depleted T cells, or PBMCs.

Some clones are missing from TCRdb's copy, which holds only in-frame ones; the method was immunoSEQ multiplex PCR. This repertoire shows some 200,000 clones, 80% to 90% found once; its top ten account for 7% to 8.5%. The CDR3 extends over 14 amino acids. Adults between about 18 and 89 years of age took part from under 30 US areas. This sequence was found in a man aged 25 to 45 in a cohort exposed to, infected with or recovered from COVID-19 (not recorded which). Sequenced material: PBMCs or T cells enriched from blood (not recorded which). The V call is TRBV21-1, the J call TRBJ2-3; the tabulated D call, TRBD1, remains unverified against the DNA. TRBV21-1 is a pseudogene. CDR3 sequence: CASRDRELRDTQYF. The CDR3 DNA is TGTGCCAGCAGGGACAGGGAACTTAGAGATACGCAGTATTTT.